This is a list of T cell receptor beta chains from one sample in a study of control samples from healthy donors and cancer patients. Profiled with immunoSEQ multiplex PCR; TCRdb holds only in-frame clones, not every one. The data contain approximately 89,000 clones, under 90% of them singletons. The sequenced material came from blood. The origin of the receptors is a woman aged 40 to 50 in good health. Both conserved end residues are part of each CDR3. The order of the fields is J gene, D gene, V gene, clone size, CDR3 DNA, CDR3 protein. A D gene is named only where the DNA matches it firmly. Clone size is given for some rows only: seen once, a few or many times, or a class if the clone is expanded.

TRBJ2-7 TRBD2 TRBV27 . TGTGCCAGCAGCGGGCGGGGGATTCATGAGCAGTACTTC CASSGRGIHEQYF
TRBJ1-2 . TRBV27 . TGTGCCAGCAGTTTATCGCCAGGGCGAAGCTATGGCTACACCTTC CASSLSPGRSYGYTF
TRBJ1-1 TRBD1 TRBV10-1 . TGCGCCAGCAGTCGGGACAGGGCGAACGAAGCTTTCTTT CASSRDRANEAFF
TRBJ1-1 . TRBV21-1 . TGTGCCAGCAGCACCTCAGGCCTAGGCACTGAAGCTTTCTTT CASSTSGLGTEAFF
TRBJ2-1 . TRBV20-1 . TGCAGTGCTAGTGCAACCGGGACAAGTCGTAATGAGCAGTTCTTC CSASATGTSRNEQFF
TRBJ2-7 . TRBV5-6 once TGTGCCAGCACGGGGGACCGGGACACTCTCTACGAGCAGTACTTC CASTGDRDTLYEQYF
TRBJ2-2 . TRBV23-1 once TGCGCCAGCAGTCAAAGGGTAGGGGACACCGGGGAGCTGTTTTTT CASSQRVGDTGELFF
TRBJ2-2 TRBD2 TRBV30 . TGTGCCTCTCTAGCGGGGGGCCTCGGAGCGAACACCGGGGAGCTGTTTTTT CASLAGGLGANTGELFF
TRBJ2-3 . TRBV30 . TGTGCCTGGAGAAACCCGCAGGAAATCGATACGCAGTATTTT CAWRNPQEIDTQYF
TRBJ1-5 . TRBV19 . TGTGCCAGTAGTGCAATATTACAGGGAAGTCGGAATCAGCCCCAGCATTTT CASSAILQGSRNQPQHF
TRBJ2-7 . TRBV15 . TGTGCCACCAGCGGCGGGGGGACAGGCCCCTACGAGCAGTACTTC CATSGGGTGPYEQYF
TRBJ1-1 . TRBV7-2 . TGTGCCAGCAGCTCCTCCCAGAACACTGAAGCTTTCTTT CASSSSQNTEAFF
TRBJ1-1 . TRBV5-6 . TGTGCCAGCAGCCGGGGGCTTCGGAACACTGAAGCTTTCTTT CASSRGLRNTEAFF
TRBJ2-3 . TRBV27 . TGTGCCAGCAGTCCCGGGGGTCGGACGCAGTATTTT CASSPGGRTQYF
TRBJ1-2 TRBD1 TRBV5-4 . TGTGCCAGCAGCCAACAGGGGGTCGGCGGCTACACCTTC CASSQQGVGGYTF
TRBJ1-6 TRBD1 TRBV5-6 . TGTGCCAGCAGCTGGACAGGTGTTTCGGCCTATAATTCACCCCTCCACTTT CASSWTGVSAYNSPLHF
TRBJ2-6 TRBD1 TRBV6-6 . TGTGCCAGCAGGGGACAGGGCATCTCTGGGGCCAACGTCCTGACTTTC CASRGQGISGANVLTF
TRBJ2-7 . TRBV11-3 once TGTGCCAGCAGCTTCCATGGACAGCCCTACGAGCAGTACTTC CASSFHGQPYEQYF
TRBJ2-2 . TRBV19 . TGTGCCAGTAAAGAGGGGACACGCGCGAACACCGGGGAGCTGTTTTTT CASKEGTRANTGELFF
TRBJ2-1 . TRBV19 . TGTGCCAGTAGTCTCGGCGGGACTCTAGGTACATATGAGCAGTTCTTC CASSLGGTLGTYEQFF
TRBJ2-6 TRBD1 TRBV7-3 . TGTGCCAGCAGCCCGGGACAGCCGAGCTCTGGGGCCAACGTCCTGACTTTC CASSPGQPSSGANVLTF
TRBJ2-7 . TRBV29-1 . TGCAGCGCCCGGACCGGTTCCTCCTACGAGCAGTACTTC CSARTGSSYEQYF
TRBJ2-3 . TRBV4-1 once TGCGCCAGCAGCTCCCCCTCGAGGATATCAGATACGCAGTATTTT CASSSPSRISDTQYF
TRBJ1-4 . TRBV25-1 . TGTGCCAGCAGCTCAACCCCCCGGGGGGAAAAACTGTTTTTT CASSSTPRGEKLFF
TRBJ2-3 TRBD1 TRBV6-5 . TGTGCCAGCCAGAAAGGGACAGGCACAGATACGCAGTATTTT CASQKGTGTDTQYF
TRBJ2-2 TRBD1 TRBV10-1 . TGCGCCAGCAGTGAAGGCAGGGGGCGTAGCGGGGAGCTGTTTTTT CASSEGRGRSGELFF
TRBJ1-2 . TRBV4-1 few TGCGCCAGCAGCCAAGATTCGGGCCTACTCTATGGCTACACCTTC CASSQDSGLLYGYTF
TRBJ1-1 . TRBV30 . TGTGCCTGGAGTCCGGACAGTGTTCTACAATTTACTTGGGACGCTGAAGCTTTCTTT CAWSPDSVLQFTWDAEAFF
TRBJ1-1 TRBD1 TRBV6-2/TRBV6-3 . TGTGCCAGCAGCCGGACAGGGGCCTTCATGAACACTGAAGCTTTCTTT CASSRTGAFMNTEAFF
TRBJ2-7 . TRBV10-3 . TGTGCCATCAGTGAGGTACTTGGGTACGAGCAGTACTTC CAISEVLGYEQYF
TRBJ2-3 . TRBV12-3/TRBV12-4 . TGTGCCAGCAGTGGGCAGAACACAGATACGCAGTATTTT CASSGQNTDTQYF
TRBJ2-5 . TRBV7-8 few TGTGCCAGCAGCCGGACGGGAGAGACCCAGTACTTC CASSRTGETQYF
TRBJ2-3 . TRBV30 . TGTGCCTGTGGGATCCGGACTAGCACAGATACGCAGTATTTT CACGIRTSTDTQYF
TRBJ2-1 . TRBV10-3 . TGTGCCATCAGCGTAGCGAGCTCCTACAATGAGCAGTTCTTC CAISVASSYNEQFF
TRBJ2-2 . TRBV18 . TGTGCCAGCTCACCAGGGTTGAGTACCGGGGAGCTGTTTTTT CASSPGLSTGELFF
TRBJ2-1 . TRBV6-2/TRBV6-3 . TGTGCCAGCAGTCGCGGGTTAAGCTCCTACAATGAGCAGTTCTTC CASSRGLSSYNEQFF
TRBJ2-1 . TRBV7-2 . TGTGCCAGCAGCTTAGGACCTGTTGTTGACAATGAGCAGTTCTTC CASSLGPVVDNEQFF
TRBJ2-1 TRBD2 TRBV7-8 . TGTGCCAGCGGGAGACTAGCGGGGGGGCCGGTCAATGAGCAGTTCTTC CASGRLAGGPVNEQFF
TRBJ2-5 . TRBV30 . TGTGCCTGGGCTGCTAGGGAGACCCAGTACTTC CAWAARETQYF
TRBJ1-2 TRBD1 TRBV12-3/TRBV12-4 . TGTGCCAGCAGCCCCAGGGGGGGGTATGGCTACACCTTC CASSPRGGYGYTF
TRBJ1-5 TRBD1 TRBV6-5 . TGTGCCAGCCACCGGGGACAGGTCAATCAGCCCCAGCATTTT CASHRGQVNQPQHF
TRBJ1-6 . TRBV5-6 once TGTGCCAGCAGCGCGTGGGGAGCGGGGAATTCACCCCTCCACTTT CASSAWGAGNSPLHF
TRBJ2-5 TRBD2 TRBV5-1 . TGCGCCAGCAGCTTGGAGCTAGCGGGGGTCGGCCTTAAAGAGACCCAGTACTTC CASSLELAGVGLKETQYF